Here is one T cell receptor (beta chain) with its context. As yet, its antigen is unknown. Trimming removed 5 bases from V and 4 bases from J, with 17 bases in between. The CDR3 totals 15 residues. Germline CDR1 and CDR2: SGHVS and FNYEAQ. The entry originates in a study of T-cell memory formation after mild COVID-19. Study-wide results and limits: Memory from before infection featured some responding clones, which suggests cross-reactive memory joined.

TCR alpha and TCR beta cDNA libraries carrying sample barcodes and UMIs were produced by 5'RACE using constant-segment primers. TCRdb ran MiXCR on the 5' RACE reads and lists one entry per CDR3 protein. The sample contains approximately 100,000 distinct CDR3 sequences, around 27% of which appear only once. The clonotype was recovered from a man aged 18-30 years who had mild COVID-19 (a few samples of this study predate the infection). Cell type and time point are not known. The sequenced sample was PBMCs or a T cell subset sorted from them (not recorded which). The chain has TRBV7-6 and TRBJ1-2, with TRBD1 as a possible D gene (6 bases). This CDR3 is CASSKGGEDVYGYTF. CDR3 sequence (DNA): TGTGCCAGCAGCAAAGGGGGGGAAGACGTCTATGGCTACACCTTC.